This entry features one T cell receptor (beta chain) sequence. Its antigen is not identified. This record comes from a study of OX40 agonist ivuxolimab in advanced cancers. Study as a whole: Eligibility admitted prior anti-PD-1, anti-PD-L1 or anti-CTLA-4 therapy; roughly 40% had some. Findings of the study overall: Undetermined was the antigen specificity of the expanded peripheral T cells. Low clonal expansion, among the lowest seen, marked partial responders at 0.1-3.0 mg/kg.

Sequencing used immunoSEQ multiplex PCR; TCRdb keeps in-frame clones, though not all of them. The data hold about 20,000 clones, with approximately 86% observed a single time. The CDR3 length is 14 residues. The J segment lost 4 bases and the V segment lost 0 bases, leaving 3 bases of the junction unmatched. CDR1 and CDR2 from the germline V gene are SGHNT and YYREEE (reference sequence). This TCR was sampled from an adult with an advanced solid tumor such as melanoma, head and neck, liver or kidney cancer. The chain has TRBV5-4 and TRBJ1-2; 7 bases fit TRBD1. The input for sequencing was CD4+ or CD8+ T cells sorted from blood, taken in a trial of the OX40 agonist ivuxolimab. The CDR3: CASSLDRGSYGYTF. CDR3 nucleotides: TGTGCCAGCAGCTTGGACAGGGGCAGCTATGGCTACACCTTC.